Shown below are 21 T cell receptor beta chains from a single sample sequenced in a study of cytomegalovirus exposure and HLA in healthy donors. TCRdb's table, derived via immunoSEQ multiplex PCR, lists solely in-frame clones and lacks some. The sample lists roughly 130,000 clones, roughly 90% occurring once. Sequenced input: PBMCs. Receptor source: a man younger than 45 in good health and CMV-seronegative.

This chain uses TRBV5-4 with TRBJ2-7; 10 bases line up with TRBD2. Trimming removed 1 base from V and 2 bases from J; junction bases left unmatched: 6. Germline assignment: CDR1 SGHNT and CDR2 YYREEE (reference sequence). This CDR3 is built from 16 residues. As DNA, the CDR3 is TGTGCCAGCAGCTTGTGGACTAGCGGTACGACCTACGAGCAGTACTTC. Translating it yields CASSLWTSGTTYEQYF. Drawing the rest from reference TRBV5-4 and TRBJ2-7, the complete variable domain is ETGVTQSPTHLIKTRGQQVTLRCSSQSGHNTVSWYQQALGQGPQFIFQYYREEENGRGNFPPRFSGLQFPNYSSELNVNALELDDSALYLCASSLWTSGTTYEQYFGPGTRLTVT.

The CDR3 DNA reads as TGTGCCAGCAGTCTGAGGTATCTGAACACCGGGGAGCTGTTTTTT. It yields the protein CASSLRYLNTGELFF. The V gene is TRBV27, the J gene TRBJ2-2, with D unresolved. The CDR3 is made up of 15 amino acids. Germline-derived CDR1 and CDR2 are MNHEY and SMNVEV (reference sequence). V lost 5 bases to trimming and J lost 1 base, with 11 bases between them.

This chain links TRBV4-1 with TRBJ2-4; 14 bases are a match to TRBD2. The germline V gene encodes CDR1 MGHRA and CDR2 YSYEKL. This CDR3 contains 22 residues. The J segment lost 2 bases and the V segment lost 1 base, leaving 16 bases of the junction unmatched. For the CDR3, the DNA is TGCGCCAGCAGCCAAGGATTGATGAGTAGGAGGACTAGCGGGAGGACCAAAAACATTCAGTACTTC. Amino acids: CASSQGLMSRRTSGRTKNIQYF.

V usage is TRBV18 and J usage is TRBJ2-1; D is possibly TRBD1 (6 bases). Germline CDR1 reads KGHSH; CDR2 reads LQKENI. This CDR3 has 13 amino acids. V lost 2 bases and J 10 bases, leaving 12 bases between the germline ends. CDR3 amino acids: CASSPRQVVEQFF. The CDR3 DNA sequence: TGTGCCAGCTCACCAAGACAGGTCGTCGAGCAGTTCTTC.

The chain combines TRBV29-1 with TRBJ1-1, with 7 nucleotides matching TRBD1. V dropped 5 bases and J dropped 1; count of bases not matched to a gene: 10. The CDR3 consists of 15 residues. The germline gives CDR1 SQVTM, CDR2 ANQGSEA. The CDR3 region is CSVSRDRIKNTEAFF. The CDR3 DNA sequence: TGCAGCGTTTCCCGGGACAGAATTAAGAACACTGAAGCTTTCTTT.

The J gene is TRBJ2-1, the V gene TRBV14; 15 nucleotides agree with TRBD2. From germline, CDR1 is SGHDN and CDR2 FVKESK. The CDR3 contains 23 residues. Trimming at V came to 4 bases and at J to 1 base, leaving 20 bases not matched to a gene. DNA for the CDR3: TGTGCCAGCAGCCCAGCCCCAGGGGAGCGGACTAGCGGGAGGGCCTCGTCCTACAATGAGCAGTTCTTC. Translated: CASSPAPGERTSGRASSYNEQFF.

The genes are TRBV27 and TRBJ2-2; D perhaps matches TRBD2 (5 bases). The CDR3 covers 14 residues. Germline CDR1 reads MNHEY; CDR2 reads SMNVEV (reference sequence). V lost 7 bases, J lost 6 bases, and 15 bases lay in between. CDR3 coding DNA: TGTGCCAGCATCACTTCTTCCGGGGCCGGGGAGCTGTTTTTT. It specifies CASITSSGAGELFF.

The chain links TRBV5-1 to TRBJ2-3, with TRBD2 matching over 10 bases. The germline CDR1 and CDR2 sequences are SGHRS and YFSETQ. V lost 4 bases, J lost 0 bases, and 5 bases stayed unmatched. CDR3 size: 16 residues. The CDR3 sequence: CASSPGTSDSTDTQYF. The CDR3 DNA reads as TGCGCCAGCAGCCCTGGGACTAGCGATAGCACAGATACGCAGTATTTT.

V usage is TRBV29-1 and J usage is TRBJ1-1, with TRBD1 as a possible D gene (5 bases). The CDR3 has 12 residues. The ends were cut back, 5 bases at V and 8 bases at J, with 15 bases in the middle. Germline CDR1 reads SQVTM; CDR2 reads ANQGSEA. CDR3 in amino acids: CSVCDSQQEAFF. The CDR3 DNA sequence: TGCAGCGTTTGTGACAGTCAACAAGAAGCTTTCTTT.

The chain couples TRBV9 to TRBJ1-2, with D hard to call. This CDR3 spans 12 amino acids. Germline values: CDR1 SGDLS, CDR2 YYNGEE. The V end lost 1 base, the J end lost 4 bases, and 5 bases lay between the germline ends. CDR3 in amino acids: CASSVLAYGYTF. DNA of the CDR3: TGTGCCAGCAGCGTATTAGCCTATGGCTACACCTTC.

The rearrangement uses TRBV28 and TRBJ2-7, with 10 bases aligning to TRBD1. The CDR3 runs 12 residues. The germline V gene has CDR1 MDHEN and CDR2 SYDVKM. Trimming cost V 6 bases and J 13 bases; bases outside gene matches: 9. CDR3 coding DNA: TGTGCCAGCAGCTTGGGGACAGGGGTCCCCTACTTC. Residues: CASSLGTGVPYF.

This rearrangement joins TRBV27 to TRBJ2-7; D uncertain. CDR3 length: 13 amino acids. CDR1 MNHEY and CDR2 SMNVEV come from the germline V gene (reference sequence). Deletions cut 0 bases from V and 2 bases from J, with 5 bases between. The CDR3 here is CASSLSPAYEQYF. The CDR3 DNA reads as TGTGCCAGCAGTTTATCGCCAGCCTACGAGCAGTACTTC.

V usage is TRBV15 and J usage is TRBJ2-6, with D unclear. Trimming shortened V by 1 base and J by 3 bases, and 4 bases separated the two germline ends. The germline V gene encodes CDR1 LNHNV and CDR2 YYDKDF (reference sequence). The CDR3 extends over 14 amino acids. CDR3 bases: TGTGCCACCAGCAGAGCCTTTGGGGCCAACGTCCTGACTTTC. Protein sequence: CATSRAFGANVLTF.

The chain recombines TRBV7-2 with TRBJ2-7, with D perhaps matching TRBD2 (5 bases). This CDR3 has 14 amino acids. The germline CDR1 and CDR2 sequences are SGHTA and FQGNSA. Between the trimmed V and J ends, which lost 1 base and 4 bases, there was a span of 11 bases. CDR3 sequence reads: CASSLGLWGYEQYF. DNA for the CDR3: TGTGCCAGCAGCTTAGGACTATGGGGATACGAGCAGTACTTC.

This chain uses TRBV9 with TRBJ2-7, with D possibly being TRBD1 (5 bases). CDR1 and CDR2 from the germline V gene are SGDLS and YYNGEE. The CDR3 sequence is 16 residues long. The V and J ends lost 0 bases and 1 base respectively, with 14 bases between them. The CDR3 is CASSVEGAALSYEQYF. CDR3 coding DNA: TGTGCCAGCAGCGTAGAAGGGGCAGCCCTTTCCTACGAGCAGTACTTC.

The gene calls are TRBV27 and TRBJ2-7; TRBD2 is a possible D gene (5 bases). The germline V gene has CDR1 MNHEY and CDR2 SMNVEV (reference sequence). Deletions cut 6 bases from V and 6 bases from J, with 18 bases between. The CDR3 is 14 residues long. The CDR3 DNA sequence: TGTGCCAGCAGCCTCACCTTTCTAGCTTCCGAGCAGTACTTC. Amino acid sequence: CASSLTFLASEQYF.

The V and J genes are TRBV10-2 and TRBJ2-7, with 9 bases that match TRBD2. The germline V gene encodes CDR1 WSHSY and CDR2 SAAADI. This CDR3 has 15 residues. The V segment lost 3 bases and the J segment 2 bases; nucleotides outside the gene matches: 5. The CDR3 here is CASSDQAGGTYEQYF. As DNA, the CDR3 is TGCGCCAGCAGTGATCAGGCGGGAGGGACCTACGAGCAGTACTTC.

The rearrangement uses TRBV5-6 and TRBJ2-7; 8 positions agree with TRBD1. CDR3 size: 14 residues. Losses at the gene ends were 5 bases for V and 5 bases for J; bases not matched to a gene: 9. Per the germline V gene, CDR1 is SGHDT and CDR2 is YYEEEE. CDR3 in amino acids: CASRTGTGFNEQYF. In DNA form, the CDR3 reads TGTGCCAGCAGAACCGGGACAGGCTTCAACGAGCAGTACTTC.

This clone was seen once. The chain joins TRBV6-5 to TRBJ2-1; D possibly corresponds to TRBD2 (6 bases). Germline CDR1 reads MNHEY; CDR2 reads SVGAGI. V was shortened by 5 bases and J by 4 bases, with 15 bases between the two germline ends. The CDR3 length is 15 residues. The CDR3: CASSPPGGFYNEQFF. In nucleotides, the CDR3 is TGTGCCAGCAGTCCCCCTGGGGGGTTTTACAATGAGCAGTTCTTC.

The genes are TRBV4-3 and TRBJ2-7, with a possible D match to TRBD2 (7 bases). Deletions cut 3 bases from V and 7 bases from J, with 13 bases between. The germline CDR1 and CDR2 sequences are LGHNA and YSLEER. The CDR3 totals 13 residues. The CDR3: CASSQGGLEEQYF. The CDR3 DNA sequence: TGCGCCAGCAGCCAGGGGGGGCTTGAGGAGCAGTACTTC.

This clone was seen once. The gene calls are TRBV27 and TRBJ2-5; 7 nucleotides align to TRBD2. After removal of 4 bases from V and 2 bases from J, the junction contained 4 bases not matched to a gene. Germline-derived CDR1 and CDR2 are MNHEY and SMNVEV (reference sequence). The CDR3 spans 14 residues. CDR3 loop: CASSSAGVQETQYF. CDR3 coding DNA: TGTGCCAGCAGTTCTGCGGGGGTACAAGAGACCCAGTACTTC.